The 23 T cell receptor beta chains below all came from one sample that was sequenced in a study of shared clonotypes between healthy human individuals (dated by TCRdb to the early 2020s). CD8 naive samples were obtained by positive selection for CCR7 among CD45RO-negative cells, yielding a CD45RA+CCR7+ population from which TemRA cells were excluded. The protocol used for the library was the immunoSEQ multiplex PCR assay. Sourced from immuneACCESS, this table was stored by TCRdb with only in-frame sequences that have V and J called. A share of the clones is absent; for the studies checked, an unresolved V gene accounts for under half, and the remainder has no known explanation. For this sample there are millions of clones; 85% to 95% appear just once. The top ten clones comprise around 1.7% of the sample. Sequenced: naive CD8+ T cells from PBMCs. The cell subset or site label, read with the paper, signifies: CD45RA+CCR7+. The receptors were sampled from a man between 18 and 29 years old in good health. Some clones in this sample may be carry-over from other donors' samples.

CDR3 residues: CAISEKGLAGVINEQFF. The CDR3 DNA reads as TGTGCCATCAGTGAAAAGGGACTAGCGGGAGTAATTAATGAGCAGTTCTTC. The genes are TRBV10-3 and TRBJ2-1; 14 bases match TRBD2. Looked up from germline, CDR1 is ENHRY and CDR2 is SYGVKD. The J segment lost 7 bases and the V segment lost 3 bases, leaving 8 bases of the junction unmatched. The CDR3 has 17 amino acids.

The DNA of the CDR3 is TGTGCCAGCAGCCTCCCTCCGGCTAGCGGGAGTGGCACCGGGGAGCTGTTTTTT. Translating it yields CASSLPPASGSGTGELFF. The rearrangement joins TRBV7-9 to TRBJ2-2; 10 nucleotides agree with TRBD2. This CDR3 contains 18 residues. V lost 5 bases, J lost 4 bases, and 13 bases stayed unmatched. CDR1 SEHNR and CDR2 FQNEAQ come from the germline V gene (reference sequence). Using reference TRBV7-9 and TRBJ2-2 for the parts outside the CDR3, the full variable domain is DTGVSQNPRHKITKRGQNVTFRCDPISEHNRLYWYRQTLGQGPEFLTYFQNEAQLEKSRLLSDRFSAERPKGSFSTLEIQRTEQGDSAMYLCASSLPPASGSGTGELFFGEGSRLTVL.

The chain joins TRBV7-9 to TRBJ1-1; D may be TRBD1 (6 bases). V was pared by 3 bases and J by 7 bases, with 24 bases between. This CDR3 has 17 amino acids. Germline lookup yields CDR1 SEHNR and CDR2 FQNEAQ (reference sequence). CDR3 nucleotide sequence: TGTGCCAGCAGCTTTCCGGGACACGGTAAATACGGAGATGAAGCTTTCTTT. Amino acids: CASSFPGHGKYGDEAFF.

The table lists this clone with a count of one. Different DNA sequences within this sample yield the same CDR3. V gene TRBV7-9 combines with J gene TRBJ2-1; D uncertain. CDR3 length: 11 residues. Germline V lookup: CDR1 SEHNR, CDR2 FQNEAQ (reference sequence). Deletions cut 0 bases from V and 8 bases from J, with 2 bases between. The CDR3, as DNA: TGTGCCAGCAGCTTAGCCGATGAGCAGTTCTTC. This codes for CASSLADEQFF.

This clone came up once. The chain has TRBV19 and TRBJ1-1; possible D gene TRBD1, 6 bases. Germline CDR1 is LNHDA and CDR2 is SQIVND (reference sequence). V lost 4 bases and J 1 base, leaving 7 bases between the germline ends. The CDR3 spans 13 residues. This CDR3 is CASSRGQNTEAFF. CDR3 bases: TGTGCCAGTAGTAGGGGGCAGAACACTGAAGCTTTCTTT.

For this clone: The sample carries other DNA sequences with the same CDR3. The rearrangement uses TRBV27 and TRBJ2-1; D gene ambiguous. V was trimmed by 5 bases and J by 4 bases, leaving 6 bases between them. Germline V gives CDR1 MNHEY, CDR2 SMNVEV (reference sequence). CDR3 length: 12 amino acids. The CDR3 DNA is TGTGCCAGCAGTCCCGGGTACAATGAGCAGTTCTTC. It translates to CASSPGYNEQFF.

The chain links TRBV5-6 to TRBJ2-7; 12 bases are shared with TRBD2. This CDR3 region has 17 residues. Germline V CDR1 and CDR2: SGHDT, YYEEEE. The junction had 11 bases not matched to a gene; V was cut back by 4 bases and J by 3 bases. The CDR3 nucleotides are TGTGCCAGCAGCACACCCGCGTGGACTAGCGGGATCTACGAGCAGTACTTC. Residues: CASSTPAWTSGIYEQYF.

The chain combines TRBV27 with TRBJ2-3; D is perhaps TRBD1 (6 bases). V dropped 6 bases and J dropped 4 bases, with 8 bases sitting between them. The germline gives CDR1 MNHEY, CDR2 SMNVEV (reference sequence). CDR3 length equals 12 residues. DNA for the CDR3: TGTGCCAGCAGACAGGGCCCAGATACGCAGTATTTT. It encodes CASRQGPDTQYF.

On this clone itself: This specimen includes other DNA sequences encoding the same CDR3. The J gene is TRBJ2-5, the V gene TRBV28; D unclear. Germline CDR1 is MDHEN and CDR2 is SYDVKM. V lost 3 bases to trimming and J lost 1 base, with 0 bases between them. This CDR3 is built from 11 residues. CDR3 sequence (DNA): TGTGCCAGCAGTTTCCAAGAGACCCAGTACTTC. Translated, it gives CASSFQETQYF.

The genes are TRBV7-9 and TRBJ2-7; D is tentatively TRBD1 or TRBD2 (5 bases each). Trimming took 7 bases from V and 1 from J, leaving 14 bases between them. The CDR3 length is 14 residues. CDR1 and CDR2 (germline): SEHNR, FQNEAQ (reference sequence). CDR3 loop: CASTPWDGSYEQYF. The DNA of the CDR3 is TGTGCCAGCACCCCTTGGGACGGGTCCTACGAGCAGTACTTC.

V usage is TRBV28 and J usage is TRBJ1-2; D may be TRBD1 (5 bases). The CDR3 contains 14 residues. CDR1 is MDHEN and CDR2 is SYDVKM in the germline V gene. The V and J ends lost 8 bases and 3 bases respectively, with 16 bases between them. Written as DNA, the CDR3 is TGTGCCAGCGATACTAACAGGAGACACTATGGCTACACCTTC. As protein: CASDTNRRHYGYTF.

The chain is built from TRBV27 and TRBJ1-4, with 10 nucleotides matching TRBD1. This CDR3 has 15 residues. Germline V gives CDR1 MNHEY, CDR2 SMNVEV (reference sequence). The V and J ends lost 5 bases and 8 bases, in that order; junction bases with no gene match: 8. The CDR3 loop is CASSPARDRGEKLFF. The CDR3 DNA is TGTGCCAGCAGTCCCGCCCGGGACAGGGGAGAAAAACTGTTTTTT.

The V call is TRBV27, the J call TRBJ1-1; D is unclear. CDR1 and CDR2 (germline): MNHEY, SMNVEV (reference sequence). The CDR3 is 14 amino acids. With 2 bases removed from V and 1 base from J, the gap between germline ends came to 8 bases. The CDR3 spells CASSLQVGNTEAFF. CDR3 DNA: TGTGCCAGCAGTTTACAGGTAGGGAACACTGAAGCTTTCTTT.

This clone came up once. The chain couples TRBV7-8 to TRBJ2-1, with 12 bases aligning to TRBD2. V lost 5 bases to trimming and J lost 6 bases; unmatched junction nucleotides: 8. CDR1 and CDR2 (germline): SGHVS, FQNEAQ. CDR3 size: 16 residues. CDR3 protein: CASSPLTSGSGNEQFF. The CDR3, as DNA: TGTGCCAGCAGCCCACTGACTAGCGGGAGCGGCAATGAGCAGTTCTTC.

The V call is TRBV9, the J call TRBJ2-2; TRBD1 aligns across 8 bases. The CDR3 has 16 amino acids. CDR1 is SGDLS, CDR2 YYNGEE, per germline. V shed 2 bases, J shed 1 base, and the junction held 4 bases outside the gene matches. CDR3 in DNA: TGTGCCAGCAGCGTGGACAGGGATGGGAACACCGGGGAGCTGTTTTTT. It yields the protein CASSVDRDGNTGELFF.

The V and J genes are TRBV28 and TRBJ2-7; a weak D match, TRBD2 (6 bases). This CDR3 has 13 residues. V was shortened by 3 bases and J by 4 bases, with 10 bases between the two germline ends. Germline assignment: CDR1 MDHEN and CDR2 SYDVKM. Here the CDR3 DNA reads TGTGCCAGCAGTTTGCGGGATGGGTACGAGCAGTACTTC. This translates into CASSLRDGYEQYF.

The rearrangement joins TRBV6-1 to TRBJ2-7, with D possibly called TRBD1 or TRBD2 (5 bases each). Trimming removed 4 bases from V and 7 bases from J, with 17 bases in between. The germline CDR1 and CDR2 sequences are MNHNS and SASEGT. This CDR3 has 14 amino acids. As DNA, the CDR3 is TGTGCCAGCAGTGCCCCGGGACCCTGGGGGGAGCAGTACTTC. Its protein product is CASSAPGPWGEQYF.

This chain uses TRBV6-1 with TRBJ2-7; D not resolved. The CDR3 runs to 14 residues. Per the germline V gene, CDR1 is MNHNS and CDR2 is SASEGT. The V end was cut by 6 bases, the J end by 2 bases, with 14 bases between. This CDR3 is CASRIVDGAYEQYF. In DNA form, the CDR3 reads TGTGCCAGCAGAATAGTGGACGGTGCCTACGAGCAGTACTTC.

This chain links TRBV7-6 with TRBJ2-2; D is unresolved. Germline CDR1 and CDR2: SGHVS and FNYEAQ. V shed 5 bases and J shed 1 base, with 5 bases lying between them. The CDR3 contains 13 residues. CDR3: CASSPRNTGELFF. The CDR3 nucleotides are TGTGCCAGCAGCCCGCGGAACACCGGGGAGCTGTTTTTT. The full variable domain, with the rest looked up from reference TRBV7-6 and TRBJ2-2, is GAGVSQSPRYKVTKRGQDVALRCDPISGHVSLYWYRQALGQGPEFLTYFNYEAQQDKSGLPNDRFSAERPEGSISTLTIQRTEQRDSAMYRCASSPRNTGELFFGEGSRLTVL.

The chain joins TRBV29-1 to TRBJ2-7, with D tentatively TRBD2 (6 bases). Germline CDR1 SQVTM, CDR2 ANQGSEA. Trimming shortened V by 1 base and J by 7 bases, and 11 bases separated the two germline ends. This CDR3 spans 12 amino acids. The CDR3 nucleotides read TGCAGCGTTGAAGGCCCAGGAGGGGAGCAGTACTTC. It is translated as CSVEGPGGEQYF.

The chain employs TRBV6-1 and TRBJ2-7, with 10 bases lining up with TRBD1. The germline CDR1 and CDR2 sequences are MNHNS and SASEGT. This CDR3 region has 15 residues. V lost 6 bases, J lost 4 bases, and 9 bases stayed unmatched. CDR3 region: CASSLSRTGGYEQYF. The CDR3 nucleotides are TGTGCCAGCAGCCTGAGTAGGACAGGGGGATACGAGCAGTACTTC.

The chain combines TRBV11-2 with TRBJ2-3, with D tentatively TRBD1 or TRBD2 (5 bases each). Germline V CDR1 and CDR2: SGHAT, FQNNGV. The CDR3 sequence is 16 residues long. V shed 1 base and J shed 2 bases, with 13 bases lying between them. The CDR3 sequence: CASSLGGWDVTDTQYF. CDR3 bases: TGTGCCAGCAGCTTAGGTGGATGGGACGTCACAGATACGCAGTATTTT.

This clone was seen just once. The sample has other DNA sequences that encode this CDR3 too. CDR3 in amino acids: CASSFLRSSYEQYF. The CDR3 nucleotides read TGTGCCAGCAGTTTCTTACGGAGCTCCTACGAGCAGTACTTC. The chain uses TRBV27 and TRBJ2-7; D is ambiguous. CDR3 length: 14 amino acids. V gave up 3 bases and J gave up 0 bases, with 9 bases separating them. Germline lookup yields CDR1 MNHEY and CDR2 SMNVEV (reference sequence).